These 8 T cell receptor beta chains share one sample of origin, sequenced in a study of blood T cell repertoires in COVID-19. Profiling relied on immunoSEQ multiplex PCR, and the TCRdb table lists in-frame clones only, not all of them. The sample holds 120,000 or so clones, around 83% seen once. The sequencing sample was made of peripheral blood. These receptors were taken from a man older than 75 with active or convalescent COVID-19.

The genes are TRBV4-2 and TRBJ2-2; TRBD2 aligns across 8 bases. The junction had 11 bases not matched to a gene; V was cut back by 0 bases and J by 5 bases. The CDR3 has 18 amino acids. In germline, CDR1 is LGHNA, CDR2 YNFKEQ. The CDR3 coding sequence is TGTGCCAGCAGCCAAGAAGGGGGAATAGCGGGGAATACCGGGGAGCTGTTTTTT. Residues: CASSQEGGIAGNTGELFF.

The chain carries TRBV5-6 and TRBJ1-3; weak D call: TRBD1 (6 bases). Trimming took off 3 bases at V and 7 bases at J, with 14 bases between the two ends. Germline loops: CDR1 SGHDT, CDR2 YYEEEE. CDR3 length: 14 residues. DNA for the CDR3: TGTGCCAGCAGCTCCCGACAGGCTCCGAACACCATATATTTT. This translates into CASSSRQAPNTIYF.

The chain is built from TRBV12-3 or TRBV12-4 and TRBJ2-2; no firm D call. This CDR3 has 13 amino acids. Trimming removed 6 bases from V and 6 bases from J, with 11 bases in between. CDR3 loop: CASSPIASGELFF. DNA of the CDR3: TGTGCCAGCAGCCCAATAGCTTCCGGGGAGCTGTTTTTT.

The gene calls are TRBV4-1 and TRBJ1-2, with a tentative D call TRBD1 (5 bases). The V gene lost 0 bases and the J gene lost 4 bases, with 12 bases spanning the gap. Germline V gene data show CDR1 as MGHRA and CDR2 as YSYEKL. The CDR3 runs 15 residues. The CDR3 DNA reads TGCGCCAGCAGCCAAGATCCGGGGGAACTCTATGGCTACACCTTC. Encoded protein: CASSQDPGELYGYTF.

This chain connects TRBV2 to TRBJ2-2; D is unclear. Germline V CDR1 and CDR2: SNHLY, FYNNEI. The CDR3 is 13 amino acids. Deletions cut 8 bases from V and 8 bases from J, with 15 bases between. The CDR3 spells CASLPGIPGELFF. The CDR3 DNA reads TGTGCCAGCCTCCCAGGTATCCCGGGGGAGCTGTTTTTT.

V is TRBV2 and J is TRBJ1-4; D perhaps matches TRBD1 (5 bases). CDR3 length: 14 amino acids. V lost 2 bases, J lost 6 bases, and 10 bases lay in between. Per the germline V gene, CDR1 is SNHLY and CDR2 is FYNNEI. In DNA form, the CDR3 reads TGTGCCAGCAGTGAACAGGGAGGGGATGAAAAACTGTTTTTT. Translation gives CASSEQGGDEKLFF.

The chain joins TRBV10-3 to TRBJ2-2; a possible D gene is TRBD1 (6 bases). V dropped 4 bases and J dropped 6 bases, with 6 bases sitting between them. The germline CDR1 and CDR2 sequences are ENHRY and SYGVKD. The CDR3 runs 12 residues. CDR3 protein: CAISAGAGELFF. The CDR3 DNA follows: TGTGCCATCAGTGCAGGGGCCGGGGAGCTGTTTTTT.

The V gene is TRBV27, the J gene TRBJ1-3, with 8 bases fitting TRBD1. This CDR3 comprises 15 residues. Losses at the gene ends were 7 bases for V and 4 bases for J; bases not matched to a gene: 9. Germline assignment: CDR1 MNHEY and CDR2 SMNVEV (reference sequence). CDR3 nucleotide sequence: TGTGCCAGCAAACCCGGACAGGGAGCCGGAAACACCATATATTTT. This sequence encodes CASKPGQGAGNTIYF.